A single sample is the source of the 16 T cell receptor beta chains below, sequenced in a study of identical twins. TCRdb fed the 5' RACE reads into MiXCR, producing one record per CDR3 protein. The repertoire holds 470,000 or so distinct CDR3 sequences, with around 24% as singletons. This same sample was also part of a study on T cells expressing NK-cell markers.

Sequencing used CD4+ T cells sorted from blood. The origin of the receptors is a young woman in good health.

This clonotype has just a few counts. V usage is TRBV29-1 and J usage is TRBJ2-2; tentative D call: TRBD2 (6 bases). The CDR3 totals 14 residues. CDR1 is SQVTM and CDR2 is ANQGSEA in the germline V gene. Between the trimmed V and J ends, which lost 7 bases and 1 base, there was a span of 13 bases. CDR3 sequence reads: CSARLEVNTGELFF. The CDR3 coding sequence is TGCAGCGCCCGACTAGAGGTGAACACCGGGGAGCTGTTTTTT.

This clonotype was observed a few times. V is TRBV12-3 or TRBV12-4 and J is TRBJ2-2, with TRBD2 identical over 8 bases. The CDR3 runs 17 residues. V lost 6 bases and J lost 3; bases outside the gene matches: 12. The CDR3 bases are TGTGCCAGCAGCACCCCACAGCGGGAGAAGGACACCGGGGAGCTGTTTTTT. Translation: CASSTPQREKDTGELFF.

Worth noting for this clonotype: At one end, the junction sequence differs from germline, possibly due to a read error. The chain is built from TRBV5-6 and TRBJ2-3, with 7 nucleotides matching TRBD2. This CDR3 spans 15 amino acids. CDR1 is SGHDT and CDR2 is YYEEEE in the germline V gene. CDR3 bases: TGTGCCAGCGACGAGGCGGGGGACGGCACAGATACACAGTATTTT. Translated: CASDEAGDGTDTQYF.

The chain joins TRBV7-2 to TRBJ2-3; no reliable D call. From germline, CDR1 is SGHTA and CDR2 FQGNSA. CDR3 size: 14 residues. V was clipped by 5 bases and J by 4 bases, with 13 bases between them. Here the CDR3 reads CASSHSALADTQYF. The CDR3 DNA reads TGTGCCAGCAGCCACAGCGCCCTCGCAGATACGCAGTATTTT.

The chain's CDR3 is CASSAQAGGNTGELFF. The CDR3 nucleotides are TGTGCCAGCAGCGCTCAGGCGGGGGGGAACACCGGGGAGCTGTTTTTT. The chain is built from TRBV9 and TRBJ2-2; 8 positions match TRBD2. V shed 3 bases, J shed 1 base, and the junction held 5 bases outside the gene matches. CDR1 and CDR2 from the germline V gene are SGDLS and YYNGEE. The CDR3 is 16 residues long.

This clonotype has a handful of counts. The V and J genes are TRBV15 and TRBJ2-7, with TRBD1 matching 8 bases. Unmatched junction bases numbered 5, after V lost 1 base and J lost 3 bases. Germline V lookup: CDR1 LNHNV, CDR2 YYDKDF (reference sequence). The CDR3 spans 15 residues. The DNA of the CDR3 is TGTGCCACCAGCAGAGGGGGACAGGCCGTCTACGAGCAGTACTTC. It is translated as CATSRGGQAVYEQYF.

The J gene is TRBJ2-1, the V gene TRBV10-3; D may be TRBD1 (6 bases). The CDR3 sequence is 16 residues long. V was cut by 7 bases and J by 7 bases, with 23 bases left in between. The germline gives CDR1 ENHRY, CDR2 SYGVKD. This CDR3 is CAIMLAPGQGRNEQFF. The CDR3 DNA follows: TGTGCCATCATGCTAGCTCCGGGGCAGGGGCGGAATGAGCAGTTCTTC.

This chain connects TRBV10-3 to TRBJ1-2; D gene uncertain. Trimming left V 8 bases short and J 1 base short, with 11 bases between. Germline V CDR1 and CDR2: ENHRY, SYGVKD. The CDR3 spans 13 residues. The CDR3 reads CAIGVGYNYGYTF. As DNA, the CDR3 is TGTGCCATCGGAGTCGGTTATAACTATGGCTACACCTTC.

This clonotype has just a few counts. The chain is built from TRBV18 and TRBJ2-7, with TRBD1 matching over 8 bases. J gave up 5 bases and V 2 bases, and 2 bases lay outside the gene matches. The CDR3 totals 13 residues. From germline, CDR1 is KGHSH and CDR2 LQKENI. The CDR3 nucleotides read TGTGCCAGCTCACCAGGACAGGGCGACGAGCAGTACTTC. It translates to CASSPGQGDEQYF.

The chain is built from TRBV6-1 and TRBJ2-2; TRBD2 matches 12 bases. Trimming at V came to 4 bases and at J to 6 bases, leaving 3 bases not matched to a gene. Germline loops: CDR1 MNHNS, CDR2 SASEGT. The CDR3 is 15 amino acids. The CDR3 reads CASSGLAGDPGELFF. The CDR3 DNA reads as TGTGCCAGCAGTGGACTAGCGGGAGACCCCGGGGAGCTGTTTTTT.

This clonotype was detected a few times. The J gene is TRBJ2-7, the V gene TRBV6-2 or TRBV6-3; D is undetermined. Trimming pared 5 bases from V and 4 bases from J, leaving 9 bases between. This CDR3 has 12 residues. Germline V gene lookup returns CDR1 MNHEY and CDR2 SVGEGT. In DNA form, the CDR3 reads TGTGCCAGCAGTAGAAGAGAATACGAGCAGTACTTC. Protein product: CASSRREYEQYF.

The chain employs TRBV6-1 and TRBJ2-7, with 7 bases aligning to TRBD1. CDR3 length equals 13 residues. The V gene end was trimmed by 6 bases and the J gene end by 7 bases; junction bases not matched to a gene: 9. Germline V lookup: CDR1 MNHNS, CDR2 SASEGT. CDR3: CASRRQGTGEQYF. The CDR3 DNA sequence: TGTGCCAGCAGAAGACAGGGTACGGGGGAGCAGTACTTC.

The rearrangement joins TRBV20-1 to TRBJ1-4; D perhaps matches TRBD1 (5 bases). CDR1 is DFQATT and CDR2 is SNEGSKA in the germline V gene (reference sequence). Trimming shortened V by 5 bases and J by 8 bases, and 24 bases separated the two germline ends. The CDR3 spans 16 residues. CDR3 sequence (DNA): TGCAGTGCTTCTACCCCCTCAGGGAGGGTTCGGGAAAAACTGTTTTTT. Its translation is CSASTPSGRVREKLFF.

This sequence joins TRBV20-1 and TRBJ1-4; D ambiguous. V was cut by 3 bases and J by 6 bases, with 8 bases left in between. The CDR3 has 12 amino acids. Germline lookup yields CDR1 DFQATT and CDR2 SNEGSKA (reference sequence). CDR3 loop: CSARSGDEKLFF. As DNA, the CDR3 is TGCAGTGCTAGGTCAGGTGATGAAAAACTGTTTTTT.

V is TRBV5-1 and J is TRBJ2-2; D gene uncertain. Germline values: CDR1 SGHRS, CDR2 YFSETQ. The CDR3 contains 13 residues. Trimming removed 5 bases from V and 1 base from J, with 6 bases in between. The CDR3 reads CASSKGNTGELFF. The CDR3 DNA reads as TGCGCCAGCAGTAAAGGGAACACCGGGGAGCTGTTTTTT.

The gene calls are TRBV6-1 and TRBJ2-2; TRBD2 aligns across 9 bases. The V segment lost 6 bases and the J segment 8 bases; nucleotides outside the gene matches: 7. Per the germline V gene, CDR1 is MNHNS and CDR2 is SASEGT. The CDR3 runs to 14 residues. The CDR3 reads CASSVAGEGGELFF. The CDR3 bases are TGTGCCAGCAGCGTAGCGGGAGAAGGAGGGGAGCTGTTTTTT.